This is a list of T cell receptor beta chains from one sample in a study of OX40 agonist ivuxolimab in advanced cancers. Clones were sequenced by immunoSEQ multiplex PCR, and TCRdb holds only the in-frame ones, with some missing. The sample includes tens of thousands of clones, around 90% of them seen just once. This specimen consisted of CD4+ or CD8+ T cells sorted from blood, obtained in a trial of the OX40 agonist ivuxolimab. The receptors come from an adult with an advanced solid tumor such as melanoma, head and neck, liver or kidney cancer. CDR3s include the opening cysteine and the closing phenylalanine or tryptophan. A D gene is named only where the DNA matches it firmly. Clone sizes are given selectively: once, few, many, or a class where the clone is expanded.

.,.,TRBV11-3,TRBJ2-3,TGTGCCAGCAGCTTAGGGCAGACCACAGATACGCAGTATTTT,CASSLGQTTDTQYF
.,.,TRBV19,TRBJ1-1,TGTGCCAGCAATCTGGGACAGAACACTGAAGCTTTCTTT,CASNLGQNTEAFF
.,TRBD1,TRBV29-1,TRBJ2-2,TGCAGCGCTGGACAGGGGGCGTCCACCGGGGAGCTGTTTTTT,CSAGQGASTGELFF
.,.,TRBV19,TRBJ1-2,TGTGCCAGTAGTATTTTGGGGACTTATGGCTACACCTTC,CASSILGTYGYTF
.,.,TRBV28,TRBJ1-5,TGTGCCAGCAGTTTAGGAGGGGGTGAGCAGAAGCCCCAGCATTTT,CASSLGGGEQKPQHF
.,.,TRBV30,TRBJ1-6,TGTGCCTGGAGTGTGGGGTCAAATTCACCCCTCCACTTT,CAWSVGSNSPLHF
.,.,TRBV20-1,TRBJ2-1,TGCAGTGCTGCCCCAAGTGAGCAGTTCTTC,CSAAPSEQFF
.,.,TRBV11-1,TRBJ2-5,TGTGCCAGCAGCTTAGGCTTAGGGGAGAAGACCCAGTACTTC,CASSLGLGEKTQYF
.,.,TRBV9,TRBJ2-7,TGTGCCAGCAGCGTAGCTACCAATTCCTACGAGCAGTACTTC,CASSVATNSYEQYF
.,.,TRBV27,TRBJ2-7,TGTGCCAGCCCTGGGGAGGCCGCCTACGAGCAGTACTTC,CASPGEAAYEQYF
.,.,TRBV11-3,TRBJ2-1,TGTGCCAGCAGCCCTAGGGGGGCCGAGTCTCGTGAGCAGTTCTTC,CASSPRGAESREQFF
few,.,TRBV6-5,TRBJ2-3,TGTGCCAGCAGTTACGAGCTCACAGATACGCAGTATTTT,CASSYELTDTQYF
.,TRBD1,TRBV6-5,TRBJ1-3,TGTGCCAGCAGTCGACAGGGTTTTGGAAACACCATATATTTT,CASSRQGFGNTIYF
.,TRBD1,TRBV5-1,TRBJ2-5,TGCGCCAGCAGCTTGGGAGGACAGGGCGGAGAGACCCAGTACTTC,CASSLGGQGGETQYF
.,TRBD2,TRBV7-9,TRBJ2-1,TGTGCCAGCAGCCCGGGAGGGGCTGTTGGGGAGCAGTTCTTC,CASSPGGAVGEQFF
.,TRBD2,TRBV13,TRBJ2-3,TGTGCCAGCAGACGAAGATTTCTAGCGGGAGGGGGAAATACGCAGTATTTT,CASRRRFLAGGGNTQYF
.,TRBD1,TRBV6-1,TRBJ2-2,TGTGCCAGCAGGCCGGGACAGGGAAACACCGGGGAGCTGTTTTTT,CASRPGQGNTGELFF
.,TRBD1,TRBV5-7,TRBJ1-1,TGTGCCAGCAGCCTCCGGGACAGGGCTTACACTGAAGCTTTCTTT,CASSLRDRAYTEAFF
.,.,TRBV4-3,TRBJ1-4,TGCGCCAGCAGCCAAGATGGGGTTCTTAATGAAAAACTGTTTTTT,CASSQDGVLNEKLFF
.,.,TRBV29-1,TRBJ2-6,TGCAGCGTTGATGGGGGGGCCGGGGCCAACGTCCTGACTTTC,CSVDGGAGANVLTF
once,TRBD1,TRBV10-3,TRBJ2-5,TGTGCCATCAGTCCCGACAGGGTTGAGACCCAGTACTTC,CAISPDRVETQYF
.,.,TRBV10-3,TRBJ1-1,TGTGCCATCAGTGAGTCGCGGCAGACGTCTTTCTTT,CAISESRQTSFF
.,TRBD1,TRBV30,TRBJ2-1,TGTGCCTGGAATCGTCCCGGGACAGGGAACAATGAGCAGTTCTTC,CAWNRPGTGNNEQFF
.,.,TRBV4-2,TRBJ1-2,TGTGCCAGCAGCCAAGATCGTCCACTGATCTATGGCTACACCTTC,CASSQDRPLIYGYTF
once,.,TRBV6-6,TRBJ1-2,TGTGCCAGCAGTCAGATGGGGGGTGGCTACACCTTC,CASSQMGGGYTF
few,.,TRBV7-2,TRBJ2-7,TGTGCCAGCAGCTTAGCGGTCAGCTCCTACGAGCAGTACTTC,CASSLAVSSYEQYF
.,.,TRBV30,TRBJ1-2,TGTGCCTGGAGTGAAGTCAGGGACTATGGCTACACCTTC,CAWSEVRDYGYTF
.,.,TRBV5-1,TRBJ2-3,TGCGCCAGCAGCTTGCAGGGAACCACAGATACGCAGTATTTT,CASSLQGTTDTQYF
.,TRBD2,TRBV4-2,TRBJ2-2,TGTGCCAGCAGCCAAGCGGGAGGAAACACCGGGGAGCTGTTTTTT,CASSQAGGNTGELFF
.,TRBD1,TRBV6-5,TRBJ1-5,TGTGCCAGCAGTTCCTCCGGGACAGGGTCCCAGCATTTT,CASSSSGTGSQHF
.,.,TRBV7-2,TRBJ2-7,TGTGCCAGCAGCTTAGAACGAGGTGGGCGTGACTACGAGCAGTACTTC,CASSLERGGRDYEQYF
.,TRBD1,TRBV4-3,TRBJ2-5,TGCGCCAGCAGCCGTGGGACAGGGGGGAGGACCCAGTACTTC,CASSRGTGGRTQYF
.,TRBD1,TRBV6-5,TRBJ2-5,TGTGCCAGCAGCTGGGACAGGGCTAGGGAGACCCAGTACTTC,CASSWDRARETQYF
.,TRBD2,TRBV9,TRBJ2-1,TGTGCCAGCAGCCTAGCGGTTGCCTCCTACAATGAGCAGTTCTTC,CASSLAVASYNEQFF
.,TRBD1,TRBV5-1,TRBJ2-2,TGCGCCAGCAGCGAGCCCGGGACAGGGAACACCGGGGAGCTGTTTTTT,CASSEPGTGNTGELFF
.,TRBD2,TRBV4-2,TRBJ2-5,TGTGCCAGCAGCCAGGCCGGACTAGCGGGAGCCCAGTACTTC,CASSQAGLAGAQYF
.,TRBD2,TRBV4-3,TRBJ2-3,TGCGCCAGCAGCCAAGATACTAGCGGGAGAGGGGCAGATACGCAGTATTTT,CASSQDTSGRGADTQYF
.,.,TRBV6-6,TRBJ2-3,TGTGCCAGCAGTTACTCAAGACTAGGCGATACGCAGTATTTT,CASSYSRLGDTQYF
.,.,TRBV5-4,TRBJ1-6,TGTGCCAGCAGCCCCGCGGCCTTGGCCAATTCACCCCTCCACTTT,CASSPAALANSPLHF
.,TRBD1,TRBV19,TRBJ1-5,TGTGCCAGTAGTAAGGGACAGTACTATAGCAATCAGCCCCAGCATTTT,CASSKGQYYSNQPQHF
.,.,TRBV6-1,TRBJ2-1,TGTGCCCTAGCTTTGGGCCAGGGGAAAGGCAATGAGCAGTTCTTC,CALALGQGKGNEQFF
.,TRBD1,TRBV5-1,TRBJ1-3,TGCGCCAGCAGCTCCGGAGGGGGACAGGGGGCAAACACCATATATTTT,CASSSGGGQGANTIYF
.,.,TRBV2,TRBJ1-2,TGTGCCAGCAGGGGACAAGGCTATGGCTACACCTTC,CASRGQGYGYTF
few,.,TRBV7-9,TRBJ1-1,TGTGCCAGCAGCTTAGGCATGAACACTGAAGCTTTCTTT,CASSLGMNTEAFF
.,.,TRBV21-1,TRBJ1-1,TGTGCCAGCAGCATTAGGGACAGCTTGAACACTGAAGCTTTCTTT,CASSIRDSLNTEAFF
few,TRBD1,TRBV5-6,TRBJ2-1,TGTGCCAGCAGTGAACAGGGGGCGGGTAATGAGCAGTTCTTC,CASSEQGAGNEQFF
.,TRBD1,TRBV19,TRBJ1-5,TGTGCCAGTAGTATAAAACATTCCGGGACAGGGACACAGCCCCAGCATTTT,CASSIKHSGTGTQPQHF
.,.,TRBV20-1,TRBJ2-7,TGCAGTGCTAGTCACCAGGGGCAGTACTTC,CSASHQGQYF
.,TRBD2,TRBV7-2,TRBJ2-7,TGTGCCAGCAGCTTAGTGAGGGTGGGCGGGGGCTCCTACGAGCAGTACTTC,CASSLVRVGGGSYEQYF
.,.,TRBV19,TRBJ2-3,TGTGCCAGTAGTATATGGGGGACAGATACGCAGTATTTT,CASSIWGTDTQYF
.,.,TRBV11-2,TRBJ2-2,TGTGCCACCCTTAACAAGAACACCGGGGAGCTGTTTTTT,CATLNKNTGELFF
.,.,TRBV19,TRBJ2-1,TGTGCCAGTGTACGGGATAATGAGCAGTTCTTC,CASVRDNEQFF